The next 16 T cell receptor beta chains were all read from a single sample in a study of T cell changes during pregnancy in multiple sclerosis. Method: immunoSEQ multiplex PCR; TCRdb's copy keeps in-frame clones and lacks some. The repertoire holds about 76,000 clones, with 90% to 95% as singletons. Sequenced here: peripheral blood, sampled in the second trimester of pregnancy. The receptors were gathered from a female donor with multiple sclerosis, enrolled in a pregnancy study.

This chain connects TRBV10-3 to TRBJ1-6; the D is unclear. CDR1 and CDR2 from the germline V gene are ENHRY and SYGVKD. The CDR3 consists of 15 residues. Trimming pared 1 base from V and 7 bases from J, leaving 11 bases between. CDR3 sequence: CAISEFDKVNSPLHF. The CDR3 DNA reads as TGTGCCATCAGTGAGTTTGACAAAGTAAATTCACCCCTCCACTTT.

The genes are TRBV7-8 and TRBJ2-4; 8 bases match TRBD2. Looked up from germline, CDR1 is SGHVS and CDR2 is FQNEAQ. The CDR3 contains 16 residues. Unmatched junction bases numbered 12, after V lost 1 base and J lost 10 bases. This CDR3 reads CASSLGSGGGLGIQYF. CDR3 coding DNA: TGTGCCAGCAGCTTAGGCTCGGGCGGGGGGTTGGGGATTCAGTACTTC.

Only one count was recorded for this clone. The chain links TRBV4-1 to TRBJ2-1, with TRBD1 identical over 9 bases. V lost 0 bases, J lost 7 bases, and 4 bases stayed unmatched. From germline, CDR1 is MGHRA and CDR2 YSYEKL. This CDR3 region has 15 residues. The CDR3 spells CASSQDRTGANEQFF. The DNA of the CDR3 is TGCGCCAGCAGCCAAGATCGGACAGGGGCAAATGAGCAGTTCTTC.

This chain joins TRBV13 and TRBJ1-5, with TRBD1 matching 8 bases. From germline, CDR1 is PRHDT and CDR2 FYEKMQ (reference sequence). The ends lost 4 bases at V and 6 bases at J; junction bases unmatched: 5. The CDR3 has 14 residues. The CDR3 bases are TGTGCCAGCAGCTCCGGACAGGGCGGTCAGCCCCAGCATTTT. This encodes CASSSGQGGQPQHF. Looking up the rest from reference TRBV13 and TRBJ1-5 gives the full variable domain: AAGVIQSPRHLIKEKRETATLKCYPIPRHDTVYWYQQGPGQDPQFLISFYEKMQSDKGSIPDRFSAQQFSDYHSELNMSSLELGDSALYFCASSSGQGGQPQHFGDGTRLSIL.

The V call is TRBV11-2, the J call TRBJ1-1, with D hard to call. V was pared by 0 bases and J by 1 base, with 6 bases between. The CDR3 has 14 amino acids. Germline V gene sequence: CDR1 SGHAT, CDR2 FQNNGV. CDR3 sequence (DNA): TGTGCCAGCAGCTTAGAGGTCAGGAACACTGAAGCTTTCTTT. This translates into CASSLEVRNTEAFF.

This sequence joins TRBV4-1 and TRBJ1-1; D is undetermined. V gave up 4 bases and J gave up 0 bases, with 6 bases separating them. The germline CDR1 and CDR2 sequences are MGHRA and YSYEKL. The CDR3 consists of 13 residues. The chain's CDR3 is CASSLALNTEAFF. CDR3 DNA: TGCGCCAGCAGCCTAGCCTTGAACACTGAAGCTTTCTTT.

This sequence joins TRBV11-1 and TRBJ2-7, with TRBD2 as a possible D gene (6 bases). Trimming removed 4 bases at V and 7 bases at J, with 17 bases between. CDR1 and CDR2 (germline): SGHAT, FQDESV (reference sequence). This CDR3 has 14 residues. The CDR3 nucleotides are TGTGCCAGCAGCTCCGGGACTCTAGCCGGGGAGCAGTACTTC. Amino acids: CASSSGTLAGEQYF.

The chain recombines TRBV13 with TRBJ2-3; D is possibly TRBD1 (7 bases). Trimming cost V 8 bases and J 2 bases, with 20 bases left between them. Germline V gene sequence: CDR1 PRHDT, CDR2 FYEKMQ (reference sequence). The CDR3 contains 16 residues. The CDR3 region has the DNA TGTGCCAGCTCCGAAAGGGGCAGGGGGGCCACAGATACGCAGTATTTT. Its translation: CASSERGRGATDTQYF.

This chain uses TRBV9 with TRBJ1-1, with D possibly matching TRBD1 (6 bases). Germline V CDR1 and CDR2: SGDLS, YYNGEE. V dropped 0 bases and J dropped 1 base, with 7 bases sitting between them. The CDR3 is 14 amino acids. The CDR3 DNA follows: TGTGCCAGCAGCGTAGGGGGGCCGAACACTGAAGCTTTCTTT. Protein product: CASSVGGPNTEAFF.

This chain links TRBV5-4 with TRBJ1-1, with D possibly matching TRBD1 (6 bases). This CDR3 comprises 13 residues. Germline assignment: CDR1 SGHNT and CDR2 YYREEE (reference sequence). The V end lost 3 bases, the J end lost 4 bases, and 10 bases lay between the germline ends. The CDR3 nucleotides are TGTGCCAGCAGCTCACAAGGGGGCACTGAAGCTTTCTTT. This encodes CASSSQGGTEAFF.

This chain links TRBV6-1 with TRBJ2-1; TRBD2 matches 8 bases. The V gene's germline CDR1 is MNHNS and CDR2 SASEGT. This CDR3 is 15 amino acids long. The V and J ends lost 7 bases and 6 bases, in that order; junction bases with no gene match: 11. CDR3 coding DNA: TGTGCCAGCAACGAGGATTTGGCGGGGGGCAATGAGCAGTTCTTC. This encodes CASNEDLAGGNEQFF.

V is TRBV19 and J is TRBJ2-7, with a tentative D call TRBD1 (5 bases). Germline V lookup: CDR1 LNHDA, CDR2 SQIVND (reference sequence). V was shortened by 1 base and J by 6 bases, with 10 bases between the two germline ends. The CDR3 is 13 residues long. DNA for the CDR3: TGTGCCAGTAGTATAGGGCAGGGTTCCGAGCAGTACTTC. It is translated as CASSIGQGSEQYF.

CDR3 nucleotides: TGTGCCAGCAGCCAAGAACTAGAGGCAGATACGCAGTATTTT. It yields the protein CASSQELEADTQYF. This chain links TRBV4-2 with TRBJ2-3; D might be TRBD2 (5 bases). CDR3 length: 14 residues. From germline, CDR1 is LGHNA and CDR2 YNFKEQ. Trimming pared 0 bases from V and 4 bases from J, leaving 8 bases between.

The chain has TRBV2 and TRBJ2-1; D is perhaps TRBD1 (6 bases). CDR3 length equals 13 residues. The ends were cut back, 9 bases at V and 3 bases at J, with 12 bases in the middle. The germline V gene has CDR1 SNHLY and CDR2 FYNNEI. This CDR3 is CASSWTDYNEQFF. The DNA for the CDR3 is TGTGCCAGTTCCTGGACAGACTACAATGAGCAGTTCTTC.

The rearrangement joins TRBV6-1 to TRBJ2-1; D call uncertain. Germline lookup yields CDR1 MNHNS and CDR2 SASEGT. V was trimmed by 8 bases and J by 0 bases, leaving 14 bases between them. The CDR3 contains 15 residues. Here the CDR3 reads CASVTALSSYNEQFF. CDR3 bases: TGTGCCAGCGTCACAGCCCTGAGCTCCTACAATGAGCAGTTCTTC.

The chain recombines TRBV5-1 with TRBJ2-7, with TRBD1 matching over 7 bases. The junction had 5 bases not matched to a gene; V was cut back by 4 bases and J by 4 bases. From germline, CDR1 is SGHRS and CDR2 YFSETQ. CDR3 size: 13 residues. The CDR3 bases are TGCGCCAGCAGCGGACAGGAGAAGTACGAGCAGTACTTC. Protein: CASSGQEKYEQYF.